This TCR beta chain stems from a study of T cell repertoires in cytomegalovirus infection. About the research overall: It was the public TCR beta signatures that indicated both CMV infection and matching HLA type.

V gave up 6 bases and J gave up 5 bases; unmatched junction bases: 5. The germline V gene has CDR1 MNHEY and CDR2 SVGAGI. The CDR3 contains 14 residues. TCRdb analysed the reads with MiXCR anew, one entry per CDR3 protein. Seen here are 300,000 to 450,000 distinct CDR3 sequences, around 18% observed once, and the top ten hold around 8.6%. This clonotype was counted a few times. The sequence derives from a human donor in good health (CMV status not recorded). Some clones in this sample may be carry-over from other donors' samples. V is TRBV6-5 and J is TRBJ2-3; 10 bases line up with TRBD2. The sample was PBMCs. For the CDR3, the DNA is TGTGCCAGCAGATCGGGACTAGCGAGAGATACGCAGTATTTT. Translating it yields CASRSGLARDTQYF.